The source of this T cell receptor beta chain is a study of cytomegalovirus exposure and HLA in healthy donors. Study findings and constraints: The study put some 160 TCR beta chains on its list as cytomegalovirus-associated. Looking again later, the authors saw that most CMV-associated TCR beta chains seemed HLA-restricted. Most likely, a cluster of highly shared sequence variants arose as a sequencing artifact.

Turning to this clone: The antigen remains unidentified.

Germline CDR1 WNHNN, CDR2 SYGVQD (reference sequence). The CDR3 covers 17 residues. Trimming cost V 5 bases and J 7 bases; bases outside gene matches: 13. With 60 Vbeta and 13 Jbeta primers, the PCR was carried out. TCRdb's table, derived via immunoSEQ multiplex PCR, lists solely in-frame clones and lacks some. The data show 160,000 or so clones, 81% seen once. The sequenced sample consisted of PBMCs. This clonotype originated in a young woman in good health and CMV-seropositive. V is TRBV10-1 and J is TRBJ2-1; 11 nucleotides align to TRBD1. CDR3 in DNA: TGCGCCAGCAGTAAAAGCGGGACAGGGGGTAGAAATAATGAGCAGTTCTTC. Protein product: CASSKSGTGGRNNEQFF.